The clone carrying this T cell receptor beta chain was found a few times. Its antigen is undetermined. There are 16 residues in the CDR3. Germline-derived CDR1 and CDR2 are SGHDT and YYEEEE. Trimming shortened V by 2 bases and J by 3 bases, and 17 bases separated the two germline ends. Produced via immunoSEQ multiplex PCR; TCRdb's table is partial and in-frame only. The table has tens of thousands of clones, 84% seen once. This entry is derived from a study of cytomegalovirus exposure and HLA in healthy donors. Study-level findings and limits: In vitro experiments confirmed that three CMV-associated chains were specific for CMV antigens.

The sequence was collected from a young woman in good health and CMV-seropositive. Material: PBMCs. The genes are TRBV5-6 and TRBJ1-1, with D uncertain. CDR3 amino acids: CASSFLGARRDTEAFF. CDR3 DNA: TGTGCCAGCAGCTTCTTGGGAGCAAGGAGGGACACTGAAGCTTTCTTT.